What follows are 7 T cell receptor beta chains derived from one specimen sequenced in a study of blood T cell repertoires in COVID-19. Data came from immunoSEQ multiplex PCR; TCRdb stores just in-frame clones and leaves some out. The sample holds over 85,000 clones, around 87% seen once. The sample consisted of peripheral blood. These receptors all stem from a human donor with acute or convalescent COVID-19. The donor label of this sample is uncertain.

This clone was counted a few times. The chain joins TRBV5-5 to TRBJ1-5; 7 bases match TRBD1. CDR1 and CDR2 from the germline V gene are SGHKS and YYEKEE (reference sequence). The CDR3 contains 14 residues. The ends lost 2 bases at V and 6 bases at J; junction bases unmatched: 5. The CDR3 sequence: CASSLDRVGQPQHF. The CDR3 DNA follows: TGTGCCAGCAGCTTAGACAGGGTGGGTCAGCCCCAGCATTTT.

The V call is TRBV19, the J call TRBJ1-1, with 8 bases identical to TRBD1. Germline V lookup: CDR1 LNHDA, CDR2 SQIVND (reference sequence). J gave up 4 bases and V 5 bases, and 9 bases lay outside the gene matches. The CDR3 consists of 15 residues. The CDR3 DNA reads as TGTGCCAGTAGTCTCCGGACAGGGACGGGCACTGAAGCTTTCTTT. Its translation is CASSLRTGTGTEAFF.

Only a few counts were recorded for this clone. This sequence joins TRBV19 and TRBJ2-1, with 8 bases fitting TRBD2. CDR1 LNHDA and CDR2 SQIVND come from the germline V gene (reference sequence). This CDR3 has 15 residues. Trimming removed 3 bases from V and 2 bases from J; junction bases left unmatched: 3. In DNA, the CDR3 is TGTGCCAGTAGTATTTTTAGCGGGGCCTACAATGAGCAGTTCTTC. It specifies CASSIFSGAYNEQFF.

The chain links TRBV11-3 to TRBJ2-3; D is undetermined. Looked up from germline, CDR1 is SGHNT and CDR2 is YENEEA. Trimming removed 3 bases from V and 4 bases from J, with 8 bases in between. The CDR3 has 13 amino acids. CDR3 amino acids: CASSFTVPDTQYF. As DNA, the CDR3 is TGTGCCAGCAGCTTTACAGTTCCAGATACGCAGTATTTT.

V usage is TRBV15 and J usage is TRBJ2-7; 7 bases are shared with TRBD1. Germline V gene lookup returns CDR1 LNHNV and CDR2 YYDKDF (reference sequence). V lost 5 bases to trimming and J lost 7 bases; unmatched junction nucleotides: 8. This CDR3 has 13 residues. DNA for the CDR3: TGTGCCACCAGCGAACGGACAGGTCTAGAGCAGTACTTC. Protein product: CATSERTGLEQYF.

Points on this clone: The sample holds other DNA sequences that translate to the same CDR3. The chain links TRBV6-5 to TRBJ1-1, with D maybe TRBD1 (5 bases). Trimming removed 0 bases from V and 5 bases from J, with 13 bases in between. Germline CDR1 is MNHEY and CDR2 is SVGAGI. The CDR3 totals 15 residues. DNA of the CDR3: TGTGCCAGCAGTTACTCTGGCCAGGGAAGGACTGAAGCTTTCTTT. Protein product: CASSYSGQGRTEAFF.

The chain links TRBV6-4 to TRBJ1-5; 9 bases map to TRBD1. This CDR3 is 14 amino acids long. Germline trimming cut 6 bases from V and 7 bases from J; bases unmatched to any gene: 7. Germline V gene sequence: CDR1 MRHNA, CDR2 SNTAGT. This chain's CDR3 is CASSPTGGGQPQHF. As DNA, the CDR3 is TGTGCCAGCAGCCCGACAGGGGGAGGACAGCCCCAGCATTTT.